The source of this T cell receptor beta chain is a study of T-cell reconstitution after alpha-beta-depleted transplantation in children. Molecular barcoding with unique molecular identifiers was used for the TCRbeta library. TCRdb used MiXCR to reprocess the PCR reads, holding one entry per CDR3 protein. Of about 78,000 distinct CDR3 sequences listed, roughly an eighth are singletons. Study results and limitations: Where alpha-beta T cells came from about two months after transplant was reportedly several hundred expanded graft clones. T-cell numbers and diversity, one year after transplant, stemmed largely from T cells that were newly produced.

Turning to this clonotype: The antigen is unknown.

This CDR3 spans 12 amino acids. Germline-derived CDR1 and CDR2 are DFQATT and SNEGSKA (reference sequence). Trimming left V 5 bases short and J 9 bases short, with 11 bases between. Here the sequenced sample was PBMCs, mostly from graft donor cells, taken 180 days after TCRalphabeta/CD19-depleted stem cell transplant. This chain links TRBV20-1 with TRBJ1-6, with D unclear. The sequence was obtained from a male patient aged 2-10 years who had a stem cell transplant for acute lymphoblastic leukemia, so the T cells may come from the graft donor. Written as DNA, the CDR3 is TGCAGTGCTGCGTCGGGAACTTCACCCCTCCACTTT. It specifies CSAASGTSPLHF.